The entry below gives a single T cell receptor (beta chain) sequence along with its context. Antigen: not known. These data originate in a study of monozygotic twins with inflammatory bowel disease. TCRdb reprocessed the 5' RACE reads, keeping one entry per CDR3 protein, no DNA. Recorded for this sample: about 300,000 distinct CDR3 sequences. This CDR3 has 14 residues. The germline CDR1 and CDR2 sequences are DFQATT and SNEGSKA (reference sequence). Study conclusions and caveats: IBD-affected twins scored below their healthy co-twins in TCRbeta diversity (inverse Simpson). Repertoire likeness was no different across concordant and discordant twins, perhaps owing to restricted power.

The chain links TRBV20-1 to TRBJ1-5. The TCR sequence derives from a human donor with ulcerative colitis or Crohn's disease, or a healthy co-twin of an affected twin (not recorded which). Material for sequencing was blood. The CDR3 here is CSARIGMGSQPQHF.